The 9 T cell receptor beta chains below were found in one sample sequenced in a study of CD8 T cells in Susac syndrome. A quantity of about 0.5 to 1 ug RNA underwent reverse transcription using random hexamers. TCRdb reanalysed the immunoSEQ multiplex PCR reads using MiXCR and keeps one entry per CDR3 protein. The sample records approximately 220,000 distinct CDR3 sequences, 95% being singletons. Sequenced material: CD4+ T cells from PBMCs. These receptors were collected from a human donor with multiple sclerosis.

The chain uses TRBV6-5 and TRBJ1-6; TRBD1 matches 7 bases. CDR3 length: 17 amino acids. From germline, CDR1 is MNHEY and CDR2 SVGAGI. J gave up 3 bases and V 3 bases, and 8 bases lay outside the gene matches. CDR3 DNA sequence: TGTGCCAGCAGTTATGACAGGGCGAGCATCTATAATTCACCCCTCCACTTT. It yields the protein CASSYDRASIYNSPLHF.

This clonotype was found once. The chain has TRBV3-1 and TRBJ1-5; D is ambiguous. V lost 6 bases to trimming and J lost 6 bases, with 15 bases between them. CDR1 LGHDT and CDR2 YNNKEL come from the germline V gene (reference sequence). The CDR3 has 14 residues. The CDR3 DNA is TGTGCCAGCAGTCTCAAGAAGGAGGCTCAGCCCCAGCATTTT. Encoded protein: CASSLKKEAQPQHF.

This clonotype was seen once. The rearrangement uses TRBV15 and TRBJ2-1; 8 positions agree with TRBD2. V gave up 2 bases and J gave up 5 bases; unmatched junction bases: 8. CDR1 and CDR2 (germline): LNHNV, YYDKDF (reference sequence). CDR3 length equals 16 residues. The DNA of the CDR3 is TGTGCCACCAGCAGACCCCGGCGGGGGGATAACAATGAGCAGTTCTTC. Translation: CATSRPRRGDNNEQFF.

This clonotype occurred once. The chain links TRBV29-1 to TRBJ2-1, with 9 bases aligning to TRBD1. The germline CDR1 and CDR2 sequences are SQVTM and ANQGSEA. After removal of 3 bases from V and 8 bases from J, the junction contained 8 bases not matched to a gene. CDR3 length: 14 amino acids. In nucleotides, the CDR3 is TGCAGCGTTGACCTCTGGACAGGGGTCTATGAGCAGTTCTTC. Its protein is CSVDLWTGVYEQFF.

The genes are TRBV6-2 or TRBV6-3 and TRBJ2-1; 9 bases map to TRBD2. V was clipped by 6 bases and J by 7 bases; unmatched bases: 4. The germline CDR1 and CDR2 sequences are MNHEY and SVGEGT. CDR3 length: 13 residues. The DNA for the CDR3 is TGTGCCAGCAGCAGCGGGGGGTGGAATGAGCAGTTCTTC. This codes for CASSSGGWNEQFF.

The J gene is TRBJ1-2, the V gene TRBV20-1; D perhaps matches TRBD1 (6 bases). This CDR3 region has 15 residues. V was shortened by 3 bases and J by 0 bases, with 14 bases between the two germline ends. Germline V gene data show CDR1 as DFQATT and CDR2 as SNEGSKA (reference sequence). In nucleotides, the CDR3 is TGCAGTGCTAGTGAGGGGGGCTCTTCTAACTATGGCTACACCTTC. Its translation: CSASEGGSSNYGYTF.

The V gene is TRBV2, the J gene TRBJ1-5, with TRBD1 identical over 10 bases. With V trimmed by 7 bases and J by 2 bases, 5 bases remained unmatched. CDR3 size: 15 residues. CDR1 and CDR2 from the germline V gene are SNHLY and FYNNEI. The CDR3 here is CASTRGTGGNQPQHF. CDR3 bases: TGTGCCAGCACCAGGGGGACAGGGGGCAATCAGCCCCAGCATTTT.

The V gene is TRBV12-3 or TRBV12-4, the J gene TRBJ2-7, with 7 positions matching TRBD1. Trimming cost V 8 bases and J 8 bases; bases outside gene matches: 6. This CDR3 spans 11 amino acids. This CDR3 reads CASGDREKQYF. In DNA, the CDR3 is TGTGCCAGCGGCGACAGGGAGAAGCAGTACTTC.

J is TRBJ2-5 and V is TRBV18; D may be TRBD1 (5 bases). Germline CDR1 and CDR2: KGHSH and LQKENI. Trimming pared 3 bases from V and 4 bases from J, leaving 15 bases between. The CDR3 covers 15 residues. The CDR3 DNA reads as TGTGCCAGCTCACCTCCGGTTCGGCAGGGAGAGACCCAGTACTTC. As protein: CASSPPVRQGETQYF.